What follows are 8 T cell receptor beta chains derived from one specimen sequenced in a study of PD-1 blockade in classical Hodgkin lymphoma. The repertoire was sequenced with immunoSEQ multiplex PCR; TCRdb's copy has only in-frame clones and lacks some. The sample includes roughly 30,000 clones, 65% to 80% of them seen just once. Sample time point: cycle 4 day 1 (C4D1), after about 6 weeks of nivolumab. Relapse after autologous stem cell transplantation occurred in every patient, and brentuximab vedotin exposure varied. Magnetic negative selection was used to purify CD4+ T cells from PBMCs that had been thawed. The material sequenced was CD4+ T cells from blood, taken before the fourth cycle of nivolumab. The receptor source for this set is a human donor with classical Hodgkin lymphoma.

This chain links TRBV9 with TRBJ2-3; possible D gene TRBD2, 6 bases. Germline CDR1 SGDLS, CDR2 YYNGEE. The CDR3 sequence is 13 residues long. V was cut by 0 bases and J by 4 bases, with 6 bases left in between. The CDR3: CASSVGGADTQYF. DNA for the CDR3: TGTGCCAGCAGCGTAGGGGGGGCAGATACGCAGTATTTT.

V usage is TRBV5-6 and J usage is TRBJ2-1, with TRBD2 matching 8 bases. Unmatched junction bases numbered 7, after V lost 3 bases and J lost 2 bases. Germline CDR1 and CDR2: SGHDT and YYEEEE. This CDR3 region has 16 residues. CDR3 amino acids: CASSSYPGLAYNEQFF. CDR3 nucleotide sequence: TGTGCCAGCAGCTCGTACCCGGGACTAGCCTACAATGAGCAGTTCTTC.

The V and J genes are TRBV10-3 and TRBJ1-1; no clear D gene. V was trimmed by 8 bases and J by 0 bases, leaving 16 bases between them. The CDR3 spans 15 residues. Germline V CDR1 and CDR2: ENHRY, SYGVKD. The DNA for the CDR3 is TGTGCCATCTCCCCCGGACCGGTTATGAACACTGAAGCTTTCTTT. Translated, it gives CAISPGPVMNTEAFF.

CDR3 region: CASSHTGGATDTQYF. The CDR3 DNA reads TGTGCCAGCAGTCATACCGGGGGTGCAACAGATACGCAGTATTTT. The chain employs TRBV6-6 and TRBJ2-3; maybe TRBD2 (6 bases). CDR1 MNHNY and CDR2 SVGAGI come from the germline V gene (reference sequence). V lost 5 bases to trimming and J lost 3 bases, with 15 bases between them. This CDR3 comprises 15 residues.

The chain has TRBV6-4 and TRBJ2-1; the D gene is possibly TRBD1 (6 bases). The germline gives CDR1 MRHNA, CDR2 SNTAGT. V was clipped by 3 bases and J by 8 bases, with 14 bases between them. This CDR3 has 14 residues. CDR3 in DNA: TGTGCCAGCAGTGAGCAGGGGAATTCCTATGAGCAGTTCTTC. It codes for CASSEQGNSYEQFF.

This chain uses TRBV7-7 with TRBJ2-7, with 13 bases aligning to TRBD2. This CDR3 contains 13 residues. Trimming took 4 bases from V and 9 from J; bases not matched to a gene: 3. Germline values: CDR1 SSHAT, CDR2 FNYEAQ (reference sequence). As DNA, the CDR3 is TGTGCCAGCAGCTCCGGACTAGCGGGAGTGCAGTACTTC. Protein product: CASSSGLAGVQYF.

CDR3 DNA sequence: TGTGCCAGCAGCTTAATTGGAAGGGGGCGCAACTATGGCTACACCTTC. Protein: CASSLIGRGRNYGYTF. This chain joins TRBV7-9 and TRBJ1-2; 7 bases are shared with TRBD1. Losses at the gene ends were 2 bases for V and 2 bases for J; bases not matched to a gene: 8. The CDR3 consists of 16 residues. Germline V gene lookup returns CDR1 SEHNR and CDR2 FQNEAQ (reference sequence).

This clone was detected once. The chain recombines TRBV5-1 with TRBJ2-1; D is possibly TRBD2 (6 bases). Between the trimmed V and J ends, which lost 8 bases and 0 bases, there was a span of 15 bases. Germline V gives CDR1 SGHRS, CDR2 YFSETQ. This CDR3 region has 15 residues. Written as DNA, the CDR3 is TGCGCCAGTAGGCCGGGACTGAGCTCCTACAATGAGCAGTTCTTC. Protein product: CASRPGLSSYNEQFF.